This passage covers 22 T cell receptor beta chains from one sample sequenced in a study of spatial heterogeneity in lung cancer. From the 5' RACE reads, TCRdb called clonotypes with MiXCR, one entry per CDR3 protein. Among about 42,000 distinct CDR3 sequences listed, roughly 7% were seen once. Time point: sample taken at primary tumor resection. Material for sequencing was whole RNA from tumor, nontumor lung or frozen PBMC, left unsorted. This material consisted of PBMCs, taken at surgery. These TCRs come from a female donor with early-stage non-small cell lung cancer.

Only a few counts were recorded for this clonotype. This chain joins TRBV29-1 and TRBJ2-3, with TRBD1 as a possible D gene (5 bases). Trimming left V 1 base short and J 5 bases short, with 16 bases between. Per the germline V gene, CDR1 is SQVTM and CDR2 is ANQGSEA. The CDR3 length is 15 residues. CDR3 residues: CSVEVGSARGDTQYF. CDR3 coding DNA: TGCAGCGTTGAAGTCGGAAGCGCTAGGGGAGATACGCAGTATTTT.

This clonotype turned up a few times. V and J are TRBV12-3 or TRBV12-4 and TRBJ1-4; the match to TRBD1 covers 10 bases. The CDR3 runs 14 residues. J gave up 6 bases and V 7 bases, and 5 bases lay outside the gene matches. CDR3 region: CASTPGQGYEKLFF. The DNA of the CDR3 is TGTGCCAGCACCCCGGGACAGGGGTATGAAAAACTGTTTTTT.

This chain connects TRBV7-9 to TRBJ2-5; possibly TRBD2 for D (5 bases). The CDR3 contains 15 residues. Germline assignment: CDR1 SEHNR and CDR2 FQNEAQ (reference sequence). V lost 2 bases, J lost 1 base, and 11 bases lay in between. The CDR3, as DNA: TGTGCCAGCAGCTTAATTTTCGGGGTCCAAGAGACCCAGTACTTC. Amino acids: CASSLIFGVQETQYF.

This clonotype was counted ten times or more. CDR3 in DNA: TGTGCCACCAGCAGCCCCTCGGAGAAAACTAATGAAAAACTGTTTTTT. It translates to CATSSPSEKTNEKLFF. The rearrangement links TRBV15 to TRBJ1-4, with D unresolved. The CDR3 has 16 residues. The germline gives CDR1 LNHNV, CDR2 YYDKDF (reference sequence). Trimming stripped 3 bases from V and 1 base from J, with 12 bases between. Combining the CDR3 with reference TRBV15 and TRBJ1-4 gives the whole variable domain DAMVIQNPRYQVTQFGKPVTLSCSQTLNHNVMYWYQQKSSQAPKLLFHYYDKDFNNEADTPDNFQSRRPNTSFCFLDIRSPGLGDTAMYLCATSSPSEKTNEKLFFGSGTQLSVL.

The gene calls are TRBV7-6 and TRBJ2-2; D might be TRBD1 (6 bases). Germline values: CDR1 SGHVS, CDR2 FNYEAQ. The CDR3 is 18 residues long. Trimming pared 2 bases from V and 6 bases from J, leaving 22 bases between. The CDR3 region is CASSLWMISSEGAGELFF. In DNA, the CDR3 is TGTGCCAGCAGCTTATGGATGATTAGTTCCGAGGGGGCCGGGGAGCTGTTTTTT.

At least ten counts were recorded for this clonotype. The CDR3 spells CAISVGGPNTEAFF. CDR3 bases: TGTGCCATCAGTGTAGGGGGCCCGAACACTGAAGCTTTCTTT. V and J are TRBV10-3 and TRBJ1-1; 7 bases are shared with TRBD1. The CDR3 covers 14 residues. With V trimmed by 4 bases and J by 1 base, 3 bases remained unmatched. Germline V CDR1 and CDR2: ENHRY, SYGVKD.

This clonotype was picked up a small number of times. The junction and the germline gene differ at one end; a read error may be behind it. The chain has TRBV15 and TRBJ2-7, with D possibly being TRBD1 (5 bases). CDR1 is LNHNV and CDR2 is YYDKDF in the germline V gene (reference sequence). CDR3 length equals 15 residues. CDR3 loop: CATSRDLRGPRVPNF. DNA for the CDR3: TGTGCCACCAGCAGAGATTTAAGGGGCCCTAGGGTTCCCAACTTC.

There are many counts of this clonotype. The genes are TRBV7-6 and TRBJ2-7, with TRBD1 identical over 7 bases. The length of the CDR3 is 13 residues. Losses at the gene ends were 4 bases for V and 6 bases for J; bases not matched to a gene: 6. CDR1 and CDR2 (germline): SGHVS, FNYEAQ. CDR3 amino acids: CASSYTAGGEQYF. CDR3 coding DNA: TGTGCCAGCAGCTACACGGCAGGGGGCGAGCAGTACTTC.

This clonotype has a count of ten or more. The chain uses TRBV7-2 and TRBJ2-4, with 7 bases matching TRBD1. Unmatched junction bases numbered 3, after V lost 0 bases and J lost 1 base. Germline lookup yields CDR1 SGHTA and CDR2 FQGNSA. The CDR3 sequence is 16 residues long. Written as DNA, the CDR3 is TGTGCCAGCAGCTTAGCCGGGACAGCCGCCAAAAACATTCAGTACTTC. It specifies CASSLAGTAAKNIQYF.

This clonotype came up many times. The rearrangement joins TRBV6-6 to TRBJ1-6; D remains unclear. The germline gives CDR1 MNHNY, CDR2 SVGAGI (reference sequence). The CDR3 spans 14 residues. V lost 10 bases to trimming and J lost 0 bases, with 10 bases between them. The CDR3 DNA is TGTGCCATCCACGGGAGCTCCTATAATTCACCCCTCCACTTT. Its translation is CAIHGSSYNSPLHF.

CDR3 sequence (DNA): TGTGCCAGCAGTTTAGCCCTCGGGGAACGTGACACGCAGTATTTT. This codes for CASSLALGERDTQYF. The gene calls are TRBV12-3 or TRBV12-4 and TRBJ2-3, with TRBD2 as a possible D gene (5 bases). The CDR3 runs to 15 residues. V lost 0 bases and J lost 9, with 16 bases in between.

With regard to this clonotype: A much bigger clone sits one base away, suggesting this may be a read error. The rearrangement joins TRBV7-9 to TRBJ1-1; 10 positions agree with TRBD1. The CDR3 has 15 residues. Looked up from germline, CDR1 is SEHNR and CDR2 is FQNEAQ (reference sequence). The CDR3 loop is CASTPGGQGSTAAFF. CDR3 nucleotide sequence: TGTGCCAGCACCCCGGGGGGACAGGGGAGCACTGCAGCTTTCTTT.

The chain couples TRBV5-1 to TRBJ1-1; 10 nucleotides agree with TRBD1. The germline V gene has CDR1 SGHRS and CDR2 YFSETQ. V shed 0 bases, J shed 6 bases, and the junction held 8 bases outside the gene matches. The CDR3 covers 16 residues. In DNA form, the CDR3 reads TGCGCCAGCAGCTTGGGCGACAGGGGGCTCTCATCTGAAGCTTTCTTT. Translation: CASSLGDRGLSSEAFF. Full variable domain (missing parts from reference TRBV5-1 and TRBJ1-1): KAGVTQTPRYLIKTRGQQVTLSCSPISGHRSVSWYQQTPGQGLQFLFEYFSETQRNKGNFPGRFSGRQFSNSRSEMNVSTLELGDSALYLCASSLGDRGLSSEAFFGQGTRLTVV.

This clonotype was seen a handful of times. The junction differs from germline at one of its ends, possibly a read error. The chain employs TRBV5-1 and TRBJ2-7; TRBD2 matches 7 bases. CDR3 length: 14 residues. From germline, CDR1 is SGHRS and CDR2 YFSETQ. Here the CDR3 reads CAGSARGGPYEQYF. Written as DNA, the CDR3 is TGCGCCGGCAGCGCAAGGGGAGGGCCCTACGAGCAGTACTTC.

This clonotype occurred many times. V is TRBV5-1 and J is TRBJ1-2; 11 bases align to TRBD1. With V trimmed by 0 bases and J by 6 bases, 7 bases remained unmatched. Germline V lookup: CDR1 SGHRS, CDR2 YFSETQ. The CDR3 is 16 residues long. For the CDR3, the DNA is TGCGCCAGCAGCTTGGCCTGGGACAGGGGGAAGGATGGCTACACCTTC. Its protein is CASSLAWDRGKDGYTF.

This clonotype was seen many times. CDR3 sequence: CASSLELGPEYF. CDR3 nucleotide sequence: TGCGCCAGCAGCTTGGAGTTAGGTCCTGAGTATTTT. The V and J genes are TRBV5-1 and TRBJ2-3, with no clear D. Trimming removed 0 bases from V and 13 bases from J, with 12 bases in between. Germline CDR1 is SGHRS and CDR2 is YFSETQ. The CDR3 contains 12 residues.

The table lists this clonotype with many counts. CDR3 nucleotide sequence: TGCGCCAGCAGCTTGGACAGTGGGTCACCCCTCCACTTT. Amino acids: CASSLDSGSPLHF. The V call is TRBV5-1, the J call TRBJ1-6; D remains ambiguous. The CDR3 has 13 residues. CDR1 and CDR2 from the germline V gene are SGHRS and YFSETQ. V lost 0 bases to trimming and J lost 10 bases, with 8 bases between them.

V is TRBV20-1 and J is TRBJ2-7; TRBD1 matches at 10 bases. Germline CDR1 and CDR2: DFQATT and SNEGSKA (reference sequence). The J segment lost 3 bases and the V segment lost 0 bases, leaving 2 bases of the junction unmatched. CDR3 length: 14 amino acids. This CDR3 is CSARDWDRGYEQYF. CDR3 nucleotide sequence: TGCAGTGCTAGAGATTGGGACAGGGGCTACGAGCAGTACTTC.

The table lists this clonotype with many counts. V is TRBV5-1 and J is TRBJ2-5, with D perhaps being TRBD1 or TRBD2 (6 bases each). Germline V CDR1 and CDR2: SGHRS, YFSETQ. V shed 4 bases and J shed 2 bases, with 15 bases lying between them. This CDR3 is built from 15 residues. CDR3 nucleotide sequence: TGCGCCAGCAGCCCGAGTGGGGGGCCACAAGAGACCCAGTACTTC. It is translated as CASSPSGGPQETQYF.

This clonotype was seen repeatedly, ten times or more. J is TRBJ1-2 and V is TRBV7-9; D is ambiguous. V was clipped by 1 base and J by 3 bases, with 6 bases between them. CDR3 length: 13 residues. Germline loops: CDR1 SEHNR, CDR2 FQNEAQ (reference sequence). The chain's CDR3 is CASSLEDHYGYTF. The CDR3 region has the DNA TGTGCCAGCAGCTTAGAAGACCACTATGGCTACACCTTC. The full variable domain, rest sourced from reference TRBV7-9 and TRBJ1-2, is DTGVSQNPRHKITKRGQNVTFRCDPISEHNRLYWYRQTLGQGPEFLTYFQNEAQLEKSRLLSDRFSAERPKGSFSTLEIQRTEQGDSAMYLCASSLEDHYGYTFGSGTRLTVV.

The CDR3 here is CASSPRSGGAYNEQFF. CDR3 bases: TGTGCCAGCAGCCCTAGAAGCGGGGGGGCGTACAATGAGCAGTTCTTC. The rearrangement links TRBV4-2 to TRBJ2-1; TRBD2 agrees at 10 bases. Germline CDR1 reads LGHNA; CDR2 reads YNFKEQ. CDR3 length equals 16 residues. Germline trimming cut 4 bases from V and 4 bases from J; bases unmatched to any gene: 7.

V is TRBV6-4 and J is TRBJ2-1; 7 positions match TRBD2. The CDR3 has 15 residues. CDR1 is MRHNA and CDR2 is SNTAGT in the germline V gene. V shed 6 bases and J 8 bases; nucleotides not matched to a gene: 13. The CDR3 reads CASSRLAALLDEQFF. The CDR3 nucleotides read TGTGCCAGCAGCCGACTAGCCGCGCTACTTGATGAGCAGTTCTTC.